This TCR beta chain was captured in a study of T cell repertoires in cytomegalovirus infection. Overall study context: It can be stated that public TCR beta signatures indicated CMV infection as well as a matching HLA type. Study-wide results and caveats: Dominating the ex vivo response were HLA-C-restricted CMV-specific TCR beta clonotypes.

Concerning this clonotype itself: Its antigen is not identified.

Via MiXCR, TCRdb re-called the reads, giving one row per CDR3 protein. The table includes around 330,000 distinct CDR3 sequences, roughly a sixth detected once. The CDR3 runs to 14 residues. Germline CDR1 reads KGHSH; CDR2 reads LQKENI. V lost 1 base to trimming and J lost 2 bases, with 8 bases between them. The chain has TRBV18 and TRBJ2-5; D remains unclear. The specimen sequenced was PBMCs. This receptor was obtained from a human donor in good health (CMV status not recorded). Some clones in this sample may be carry-over from other donors' samples. The CDR3 sequence: CASSPQGLQETQYF. The CDR3 DNA follows: TGTGCCAGCTCACCACAGGGCCTTCAAGAGACCCAGTACTTC.